The rows below give T cell receptor beta chains drawn from one sample of a study of cytomegalovirus exposure and HLA in healthy donors. TCRdb keeps only in-frame clones here, not all; method: immunoSEQ multiplex PCR. The sample has some 150,000 clones; 86% are singletons. Material for sequencing was PBMCs. These receptor sequences come from a man aged 18-30 years in good health and CMV-seropositive. CDR3s include the opening cysteine and the closing phenylalanine or tryptophan.

TRBJ1-5	TRBV15	15	CATSRDKGGGQPQHF
TRBJ1-5	TRBV19	14	CATKDRESNQPQHF
TRBJ2-6	TRBV11-1	17	CASSRQGGGAGANVLTF
TRBJ2-7	TRBV15	14	CATSRGDYLYEQYF
TRBJ1-1	TRBV2	14	CASMGISGGTEAFF
TRBJ1-4	TRBV18	15	CASSTSTGWGEKLFF
TRBJ1-5	TRBV5-1	15	CASRSGEERNQPQHF
TRBJ2-5	TRBV10-1	14	CASSEDRTQETQYF
TRBJ1-1	TRBV7-9	15	CASSLVGEMNTEAFF
TRBJ2-7	TRBV6-5	13	CASRGQGLYEQYF